A selection of T cell receptor beta chains follows, all from one sample in a study of blood T cell repertoires in COVID-19. The method was immunoSEQ multiplex PCR; TCRdb's version includes in-frame clones alone and lacks a portion of them. This sample has about 95,000 clones, with about 89% found just once. The specimen sequenced was peripheral blood. Receptor source: a man aged 60 to 75 with COVID-19, enrolled during active disease. CDR3s include the opening cysteine and the closing phenylalanine or tryptophan. The D gene is left open where the match is weak. Clone size is shown for a subset of rows, as once, few, many or a class of expanded clone.

v_call	clone_size	j_call	d_call	cdr3_aa	cdr3_nt
TRBV4-3	NA	TRBJ1-3	TRBD1	CASSPDVQIRGPSGNTIYF	TGCGCCAGCAGCCCCGACGTGCAAATCAGGGGGCCTTCTGGAAACACCATATATTTT
TRBV2	NA	TRBJ2-7	TRBD1	CASSRTGDAEQYF	TGTGCCAGCAGTAGGACAGGGGATGCCGAGCAGTACTTC
TRBV3-1/TRBV3-2	once	TRBJ2-3	NA	CASSHGGRTDTQYF	TGTGCCAGCAGCCATGGAGGCAGGACCGATACGCAGTATTTT
TRBV28	NA	TRBJ2-7	TRBD1	CASSRKDRGQYF	TGTGCCAGCAGTCGTAAGGACAGGGGACAGTACTTC
TRBV7-2	NA	TRBJ2-1	NA	CASSLGARYEQFF	TGTGCCAGCAGCTTAGGCGCTCGGTATGAGCAGTTCTTC
TRBV27	NA	TRBJ2-7	TRBD2	CASSILAGEYEQYF	TGTGCCAGCAGTATACTAGCGGGAGAGTACGAGCAGTACTTC
TRBV10-1	NA	TRBJ2-7	TRBD2	CASSYMGLAGEMNEQYF	TGCGCCAGCAGTTATATGGGACTAGCGGGAGAAATGAACGAGCAGTACTTC
TRBV9	NA	TRBJ2-3	NA	CASSVAGGRGSTDTQYF	TGTGCCAGCAGCGTAGCTGGCGGACGAGGGTCCACAGATACGCAGTATTTT
TRBV24-1	few	TRBJ1-2	TRBD1	CATSDLGTGGAGYGYTF	TGTGCCACCAGTGACCTTGGGACAGGGGGCGCGGGCTATGGCTACACCTTC
TRBV6-6	few	TRBJ1-1	NA	CASSWGGQTEAFF	TGTGCCAGCAGTTGGGGGGGTCAGACTGAAGCTTTCTTT
TRBV5-1	once	TRBJ2-3	NA	CASSWGDSPGTDTQYF	TGCGCCAGCAGCTGGGGGGACTCCCCGGGCACAGATACGCAGTATTTT